Listed below are T cell receptor beta chains from one sample, sequenced in a study of T cells in localized non-small cell lung cancer. TCRdb's copy holds only in-frame clones and misses some; the assay was immunoSEQ multiplex PCR. Of a few thousand clones in the sample, about 40% were seen once. The starting material was normal lung tissue next to the tumor, obtained before any cancer treatment. These receptor sequences come from a woman aged 40 to 75 with stage II squamous cell lung carcinoma. CDR3s include the opening cysteine and the closing phenylalanine or tryptophan. A D gene is named only where the DNA matches it firmly. Not every row has a clone size; where given, it reads once, few, many or a size class.

CDR3aa,CDR3nt,v_gene,j_gene,d_gene,abundance
CASSLSPSPLHF,TGTGCCAGCAGTTTATCCCCTTCACCCCTCCACTTT,TRBV28,TRBJ1-6,NA,NA
CASTEGAVEAFF,TGTGCCAGCACCGAAGGTGCTGTTGAAGCTTTCTTT,TRBV6-8,TRBJ1-1,NA,NA
CASSLEAGGNTGELFF,TGTGCCAGCAGCTTAGAAGCGGGAGGGAACACCGGGGAGCTGTTTTTT,TRBV13,TRBJ2-2,TRBD2,NA
CASSPPAGAAYEQYF,TGTGCCAGCTCACCACCGGCAGGGGCTGCCTACGAGCAGTACTTC,TRBV18,TRBJ2-7,NA,NA
CASSPLDGSNYGYTF,TGTGCCAGCTCACCCCTGGACGGCTCTAACTATGGCTACACCTTC,TRBV18,TRBJ1-2,NA,NA
CSVEDWTGGSMNTEAFF,TGCAGCGTTGAAGATTGGACAGGGGGTAGCATGAACACTGAAGCTTTCTTT,TRBV29-1,TRBJ1-1,TRBD1,few
CSSRGSTDTQYF,TGCAGCTCTCGGGGGTCCACAGATACGCAGTATTTT,TRBV29-1,TRBJ2-3,NA,NA
CASSRGQSYEQYF,TGTGCCAGCAGCCGCGGACAGTCCTACGAGCAGTACTTC,TRBV6-8,TRBJ2-7,NA,NA
CASSDGAGAGAKNIQYF,TGTGCCAGCAGCGACGGTGCGGGAGCGGGGGCCAAAAACATTCAGTACTTC,TRBV11-3,TRBJ2-4,TRBD2,NA
CASSYGTTTEAFF,TGTGCCAGCAGTTACGGGACCACCACTGAAGCTTTCTTT,TRBV6-8,TRBJ1-1,NA,few
CASSLVTGKSYEQYF,TGTGCCAGCAGCTTAGTGACAGGGAAGTCCTACGAGCAGTACTTC,TRBV11-3,TRBJ2-7,TRBD1,medium-sized
CASSEVEGRANYGYTF,TGTGCCAGCAGTGAAGTGGAAGGGCGGGCTAACTATGGCTACACCTTC,TRBV6-7,TRBJ1-2,NA,NA
CASSDHRETPRYF,TGTGCCAGCAGTGACCACAGGGAGACTCCGCGGTACTTC,TRBV6-8,TRBJ2-7,NA,few
CASSANVSYEQYF,TGTGCCAGTAGTGCTAATGTGTCCTACGAGCAGTACTTC,TRBV19,TRBJ2-7,NA,NA
CASRLPTGDYGYTF,TGTGCCAGCAGACTCCCGACAGGGGACTATGGCTACACCTTC,TRBV28,TRBJ1-2,TRBD1,NA
CASSNLTGAGTEAFF,TGTGCCAGTAGTAACCTTACAGGGGCGGGTACTGAAGCTTTCTTT,TRBV19,TRBJ1-1,TRBD1,hyperexpanded
CASSRTGNQETQYF,TGTGCCAGCAGCCGAACAGGGAATCAAGAGACCCAGTACTTC,TRBV14,TRBJ2-5,NA,once
CASSLGIMNTEAFF,TGTGCCAGCAGCCTAGGGATCATGAACACTGAAGCTTTCTTT,TRBV16,TRBJ1-1,NA,NA
CASWRTGKTFF,TGTGCCAGTTGGCGAACAGGGAAGACTTTCTTT,TRBV19,TRBJ1-1,NA,few
CASSDRTSGGETQYF,TGTGCCAGCAGCGACAGGACTAGCGGGGGAGAGACCCAGTACTTC,TRBV11-3,TRBJ2-5,TRBD2,few
CASSEQNTGELFF,TGTGCCAGTAGTGAGCAGAACACCGGGGAGCTGTTTTTT,TRBV19,TRBJ2-2,NA,NA
CASSKMTGQETQYF,TGTGCCAGCAGCAAAATGACGGGACAAGAGACCCAGTACTTC,TRBV6-4,TRBJ2-5,NA,NA
CASSFEPGESYNEQFF,TGTGCCAGCAGTTTTGAACCGGGAGAGTCCTACAATGAGCAGTTCTTC,TRBV28,TRBJ2-1,NA,NA
CASSFGQGSSNEQFF,TGTGCCAGCAGCTTTGGACAGGGATCGTCCAATGAGCAGTTCTTC,TRBV11-3,TRBJ2-1,TRBD1,NA
CASSLREFSNTIYF,TGTGCCAGCAGCTTGAGGGAGTTCTCGAACACCATATATTTT,TRBV11-3,TRBJ1-3,NA,few
CASSYGRTGGVSHGYTF,TGTGCCAGCAGTTACGGAAGGACAGGGGGCGTTAGTCATGGCTACACCTTC,TRBV6-8,TRBJ1-2,TRBD1,few
CASSLQGDTEAFF,TGTGCCAGCAGCCTACAGGGGGACACTGAAGCTTTCTTT,TRBV9,TRBJ1-1,TRBD1,NA
CASSIELDQPQHF,TGTGCCAGTAGTATTGAACTGGATCAGCCCCAGCATTTT,TRBV19,TRBJ1-5,NA,once
CASSPYPGLAQQEIQYF,TGTGCCAGCTCACCCTACCCGGGACTAGCGCAACAAGAGATCCAGTACTTC,TRBV18,TRBJ2-5,TRBD2,NA
CASGSGTASSGANVLTF,TGTGCCAGCGGGTCCGGGACAGCGAGCTCTGGGGCCAACGTCCTGACTTTC,TRBV11-3,TRBJ2-6,TRBD1,NA
CSVGRTGGYGYTF,TGCAGCGTTGGTCGGACAGGGGGGTATGGCTACACCTTC,TRBV29-1,TRBJ1-2,TRBD1,NA
CASSQDHGARQYF,TGTGCCAGCAGCCAAGATCACGGGGCACGGCAGTACTTC,TRBV14,TRBJ2-4,NA,NA
CASSVGGMETQYF,TGTGCCAGCAGTGTTGGGGGAATGGAGACCCAGTACTTC,TRBV25-1,TRBJ2-5,NA,few
CASSTGASGTYEQYF,TGTGCCAGTAGCACAGGGGCCAGCGGAACCTACGAGCAGTACTTC,TRBV19,TRBJ2-7,TRBD1,NA
CASSYSPFYSYEQYF,TGTGCCAGCAGTTACTCGCCTTTCTATTCCTACGAGCAGTACTTC,TRBV6-8,TRBJ2-7,NA,few
CASTPVDRGSYNEQFF,TGTGCCAGCACCCCCGTCGACAGGGGATCTTACAATGAGCAGTTCTTC,TRBV28,TRBJ2-1,TRBD1,few
CASSIGSGQAGTDTQYF,TGTGCCAGTAGTATAGGTTCGGGACAGGCAGGGACAGATACGCAGTATTTT,TRBV19,TRBJ2-3,TRBD1,once
CASSMGQNSYEQYF,TGTGCCAGTAGTATGGGGCAGAACTCCTACGAGCAGTACTTC,TRBV19,TRBJ2-7,NA,NA
CASSSKPGQRELFF,TGTGCCAGCAGCTCCAAGCCCGGCCAGCGGGAGCTGTTTTTT,TRBV11-3,TRBJ2-2,NA,few
CASSLTANTGELFF,TGTGCCAGCAGCCTCACAGCGAACACCGGGGAGCTGTTTTTT,TRBV11-3,TRBJ2-2,NA,NA
CAISESTRHNEKLFF,TGTGCCATCAGTGAGTCAACACGTCATAATGAAAAACTGTTTTTT,TRBV10-3,TRBJ1-4,NA,NA
CASKDDRSSGNTIYF,TGTGCCAGTAAGGACGACAGGAGCTCTGGAAACACCATATATTTT,TRBV19,TRBJ1-3,NA,once
CASSLGRSSYNSPLHF,TGTGCCAGCAGCTTAGGGCGGAGCTCCTATAATTCACCCCTCCACTTT,TRBV11-3,TRBJ1-6,NA,NA
CASKAGNYYGYTF,TGTGCCAGCAAGGCAGGAAACTACTATGGCTACACCTTC,TRBV6-8,TRBJ1-2,NA,NA
CASSQGTDYGYTF,TGCGCCAGCAGCCAAGGAACGGATTATGGCTACACCTTC,TRBV4-1,TRBJ1-2,NA,NA
CASSVDSDEKLFF,TGTGCCAGCAGCGTGGATTCGGATGAAAAACTGTTTTTT,TRBV9,TRBJ1-4,NA,NA
CASSSQGNNEQFF,TGTGCCAGCAGTTCACAGGGAAACAATGAGCAGTTCTTC,TRBV28,TRBJ2-1,NA,NA
CASSYLEGGSSRDTEAFF,TGTGCCAGTAGTTATTTGGAGGGGGGCTCTTCAAGGGACACTGAAGCTTTCTTT,TRBV19,TRBJ1-1,NA,few
CASSLLAGRTNYGYTF,TGTGCCAGCAGTTTATTAGCCGGCAGAACTAACTATGGCTACACCTTC,TRBV28,TRBJ1-2,NA,NA
CATRTPENTEAFF,TGTGCCACCAGGACACCAGAGAACACTGAAGCTTTCTTT,TRBV28,TRBJ1-1,NA,few
CASSDRVSTYEQYF,TGTGCCAGCAGCGACAGGGTCTCTACCTACGAGCAGTACTTC,TRBV11-3,TRBJ2-7,TRBD1,few
CAISGPVGSTNEKLFF,TGTGCCATCAGTGGACCCGTGGGCTCAACTAATGAAAAACTGTTTTTT,TRBV6-8,TRBJ1-4,NA,NA
CASSLGGTGGTEAFF,TGTGCCAGCAGCCTCGGGGGGACAGGGGGGACTGAAGCTTTCTTT,TRBV28,TRBJ1-1,TRBD1,NA
CASSPETSGFYNEQFF,TGTGCCAGCTCACCAGAGACTAGCGGTTTCTACAATGAGCAGTTCTTC,TRBV18,TRBJ2-1,TRBD2,NA
CASSLADFSSGANVLTF,TGTGCCAGCAGCTTGGCCGACTTCTCCTCTGGGGCCAACGTCCTGACTTTC,TRBV11-3,TRBJ2-6,NA,NA